This record concerns one T cell receptor beta chain sequence. No antigen is known for it. This entry is derived from a study of type 1 regulatory T cells. Study at large: T-allo10 is a Tr1-enriched, alloantigen-specific CD4 T cell product made in vitro.

Study observations and caveats: Type 1 regulatory T cells had a more restricted TCR repertoire than non-type 1 regulatory T cells.

TCRdb re-called the reads through MiXCR, storing one row per CDR3 protein. Of 63,000 or so distinct CDR3 sequences in the sample, around 49% were seen once. The origin of this receptor is a human donor in good health. Sequenced sample: cultured non-Tr1 T cells, either the whole culture or a sorted T cell fraction (not recorded which).

CDR3 protein: CASSLASGGLNNEQFF. DNA of the CDR3: TGCGCCAGCAGCTTGGCTAGCGGGGGCTTAAACAATGAGCAGTTCTTC. The chain employs TRBV5-1 and TRBJ2-1, with 10 bases identical to TRBD2. The CDR3 loop spans 16 amino acids. Germline lookup yields CDR1 SGHRS and CDR2 YFSETQ. V lost 0 bases to trimming and J lost 5 bases; unmatched junction nucleotides: 5.